The 7 T cell receptor beta chains in this list originate from one sample, sequenced in a study of T cell responses to AZD1222 COVID-19 vaccine. Data came from immunoSEQ multiplex PCR; TCRdb stores just in-frame clones and leaves some out. The top ten clones hold about 6.6% of a sample with 100,000 to 130,000 clones, 80% to 90% of them seen once. The starting material was peripheral blood, obtained on day 0 of AZD1222 vaccination. The receptor source for this set is an adult in good health.

CDR3 coding DNA: TGCGCCAGCAGCCCCGGACCTGGTGGGTTTGAAAAACTGTTTTTT. It translates to CASSPGPGGFEKLFF. V gene TRBV4-1 combines with J gene TRBJ1-4; D remains unclear. The V gene lost 4 bases and the J gene lost 7 bases, with 16 bases spanning the gap. Per germline, CDR1 MGHRA and CDR2 YSYEKL. CDR3 size: 15 residues.

V and J are TRBV10-3 and TRBJ2-1; 7 positions agree with TRBD2. Germline values: CDR1 ENHRY, CDR2 SYGVKD. The CDR3 has 16 amino acids. The junction had 8 bases not matched to a gene; V was cut back by 4 bases and J by 2 bases. CDR3 coding DNA: TGTGCCATCAGTGGAGGTTTAGCGGGCACCTACAATGAGCAGTTCTTC. This gives the protein CAISGGLAGTYNEQFF.

This clone was recorded only once. For the CDR3, the DNA is TGTGCCAGCAGCTTAGGACAGATTGGAAACACCATATATTTT. This sequence encodes CASSLGQIGNTIYF. The rearrangement uses TRBV11-3 and TRBJ1-3; D is possibly TRBD1 (5 bases). Trimming pared 1 base from V and 3 bases from J, leaving 7 bases between. The germline gives CDR1 SGHNT, CDR2 YENEEA. The CDR3 contains 14 residues.

The genes are TRBV7-8 and TRBJ1-6, with 7 bases lining up with TRBD1. This CDR3 region has 17 residues. V lost 1 base to trimming and J lost 4 bases; unmatched junction nucleotides: 7. Germline V gives CDR1 SGHVS, CDR2 FQNEAQ. CDR3 nucleotides: TGTGCCAGCAGCTTAGGTCTCCAGGGGGAATATAATTCACCCCTCCACTTT. Protein sequence: CASSLGLQGEYNSPLHF.

V gene TRBV5-4 combines with J gene TRBJ1-4; 10 bases match TRBD1. Trimming cost V 4 bases and J 4 bases; bases outside gene matches: 4. This CDR3 spans 15 amino acids. In germline, CDR1 is SGHNT, CDR2 YYREEE (reference sequence). The CDR3 DNA reads TGTGCCAGCAGCCAGACAGGGGGCGGTAATGAAAAACTGTTTTTT. Translation: CASSQTGGGNEKLFF.

This chain joins TRBV9 and TRBJ1-6; a possible D gene is TRBD1 (5 bases). This CDR3 comprises 14 residues. Germline assignment: CDR1 SGDLS and CDR2 YYNGEE. Trimming pared 0 bases from V and 8 bases from J, leaving 9 bases between. The CDR3 DNA sequence: TGTGCCAGCAGCGTAGGCAGGGTTGATTCACCCCTCCACTTT. Its translation: CASSVGRVDSPLHF.

The chain uses TRBV4-2 and TRBJ1-2; 8 bases line up with TRBD1. V shed 4 bases and J 4 bases; nucleotides not matched to a gene: 5. CDR1 is LGHNA, CDR2 YNFKEQ, per germline. This CDR3 spans 14 amino acids. CDR3 amino acids: CASSPPRGLYGYTF. In DNA, the CDR3 is TGTGCCAGCAGCCCACCCAGGGGGCTCTATGGCTACACCTTC.